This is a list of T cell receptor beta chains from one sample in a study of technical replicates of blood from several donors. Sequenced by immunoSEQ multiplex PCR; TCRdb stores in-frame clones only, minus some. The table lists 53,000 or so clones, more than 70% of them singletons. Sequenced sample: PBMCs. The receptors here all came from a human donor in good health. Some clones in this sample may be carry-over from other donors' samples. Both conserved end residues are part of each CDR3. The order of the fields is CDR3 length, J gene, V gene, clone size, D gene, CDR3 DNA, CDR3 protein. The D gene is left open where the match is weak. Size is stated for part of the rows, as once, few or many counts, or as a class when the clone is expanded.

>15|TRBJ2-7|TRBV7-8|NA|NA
TGTGCCAGCAGCTTAGGGTCGGGAGAGCGCTACGAGCAGTACTTC
CASSLGSGERYEQYF
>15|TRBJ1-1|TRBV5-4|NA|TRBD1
TGTGCCAGCAGCAGCGGGACAGGGGTGAACACTGAAGCTTTCTTT
CASSSGTGVNTEAFF
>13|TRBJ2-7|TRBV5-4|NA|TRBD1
TGTGCCAGCAGCTTTGACAGGGCCTACGAGCAGTACTTC
CASSFDRAYEQYF
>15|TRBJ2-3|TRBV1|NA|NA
TGCACCAGCAGCCAAGATGCCCCACACACAGATACGCAGTATTTT
CTSSQDAPHTDTQYF
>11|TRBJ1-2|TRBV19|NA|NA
TGTGCCAGTAATGGGGGGAACGGCTACACCTTC
CASNGGNGYTF
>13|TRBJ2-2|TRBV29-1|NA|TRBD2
TGCAGCGTCAGGACTAGTCCCAGGGGGGAGCTGTTTTTT
CSVRTSPRGELFF
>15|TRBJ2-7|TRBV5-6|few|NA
TGTGCCAGCAGCCCTTGGGGCGGACGGGAGAACGAGCAGTACTTC
CASSPWGGRENEQYF
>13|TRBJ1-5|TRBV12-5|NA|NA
TGTGCTAGTGGTTTCGGCGGCCTGGGGCCCCAGCATTTT
CASGFGGLGPQHF
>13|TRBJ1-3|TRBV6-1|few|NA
TGTGCCAGCAGTGAGGAGACTGGAAACACCATATATTTT
CASSEETGNTIYF
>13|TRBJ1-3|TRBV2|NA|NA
TGTGCCAGCATCGGGGAACCTGGAGACACCATATATTTT
CASIGEPGDTIYF
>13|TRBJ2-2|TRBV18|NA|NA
TGTGCCAGCTCACCAGCCAGGGATCGGGAGCTGTTTTTT
CASSPARDRELFF
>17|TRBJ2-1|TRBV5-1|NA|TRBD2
TGCGCCAGCAGCTTGGGTAGCGGGGGGTTCTCCTACAATGAGCAGTTCTTC
CASSLGSGGFSYNEQFF
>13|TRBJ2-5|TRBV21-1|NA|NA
TGTGCCAGCAGTCAGGGGGCGGGTGAGACCCAGTACTTC
CASSQGAGETQYF
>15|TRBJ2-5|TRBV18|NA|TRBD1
TGTGCCAGCTCACCGGGACAGGGGAACCAAGAGACCCAGTACTTC
CASSPGQGNQETQYF
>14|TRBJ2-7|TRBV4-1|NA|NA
TGCGCCAGCAGCCAAGGGGGGCTGGGCTACGAGCAGTACTTC
CASSQGGLGYEQYF
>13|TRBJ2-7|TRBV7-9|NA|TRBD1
TGTGCCAGCAGTCCGCCAGGGGGCTACGAGCAGTACTTC
CASSPPGGYEQYF
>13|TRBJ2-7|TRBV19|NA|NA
TGTGCCAGTAGGCCAAGCGGAACCCACGAGCAGTACTTC
CASRPSGTHEQYF
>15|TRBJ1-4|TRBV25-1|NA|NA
TGTGCCAGCAGTGGACCTACAGGGAGGGGGGAAAAACTGTTTTTT
CASSGPTGRGEKLFF
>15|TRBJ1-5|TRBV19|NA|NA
TGTGCCAGTAAGGTCATAAGGGGTGAGAATCAGCCCCAGCATTTT
CASKVIRGENQPQHF
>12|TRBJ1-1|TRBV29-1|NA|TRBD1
TGCAGCGCTGGGACAGGGAACACTGAAGCTTTCTTT
CSAGTGNTEAFF
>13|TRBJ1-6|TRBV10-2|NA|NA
TGCGCCGCCAGAGGGATGGGGAATTCACCCCTCCACTTT
CAARGMGNSPLHF
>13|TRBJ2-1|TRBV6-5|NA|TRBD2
TGTGCCAGCAGTGCGGGGGGCGGGAGTGAGCAGTTCTTC
CASSAGGGSEQFF
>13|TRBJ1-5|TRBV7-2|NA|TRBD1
TGTGCCAGCAGCCATGACAGGGATCAGCCCCAGCATTTT
CASSHDRDQPQHF
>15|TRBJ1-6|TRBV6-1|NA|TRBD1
TGTGCCAGCAGGGATGGACAGGGGATTAATTCACCCCTCCACTTT
CASRDGQGINSPLHF
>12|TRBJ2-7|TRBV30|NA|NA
TGTGCCTGGAGTGTCGCGGTCGGAAGGCAGTACTTC
CAWSVAVGRQYF
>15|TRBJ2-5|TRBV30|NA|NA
TGTGCCTGGAGCCCCTTAGGAGGTAACCAAGAGACCCAGTACTTC
CAWSPLGGNQETQYF
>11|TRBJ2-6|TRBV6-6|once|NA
TGTGCCACTAGGGGGGCCAACGTCCTGACTTTC
CATRGANVLTF
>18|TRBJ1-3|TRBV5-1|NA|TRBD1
TGCGCCAGCAGCAAGAGCCCCGGGACAGCGAACTCTGGAAACACCATATATTTT
CASSKSPGTANSGNTIYF
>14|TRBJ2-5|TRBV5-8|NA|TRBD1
TGTGCCAGCAGCTGGGGACAGGCCCAAGAGACCCAGTACTTC
CASSWGQAQETQYF
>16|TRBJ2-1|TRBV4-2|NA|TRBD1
TGTGCCAGCAGCCAAGATAACAGGGGTTCCTACAATGAGCAGTTCTTC
CASSQDNRGSYNEQFF
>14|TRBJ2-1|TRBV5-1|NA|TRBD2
TGCGCCAGCAGCGCGAGCGGGGGATACAATGAGCAGTTCTTC
CASSASGGYNEQFF
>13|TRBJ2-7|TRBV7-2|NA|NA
TGTGCCAGCAGCTTGGGGGGACCTTCCGAGCAGTACTTC
CASSLGGPSEQYF
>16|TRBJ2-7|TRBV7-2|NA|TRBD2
TGTGCCAGCAGCTTAGGGTCTAGCGGGATTGCCTACGAGCAGTACTTC
CASSLGSSGIAYEQYF
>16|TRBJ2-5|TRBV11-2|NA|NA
TGTGCCAGCAGCTTGTGGGGGCTGGCGGTTCAAGAGACCCAGTACTTC
CASSLWGLAVQETQYF
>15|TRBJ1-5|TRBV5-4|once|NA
TGTGCCAGCAGCTTGGACGGGGGTGATAATCAGCCCCAGCATTTT
CASSLDGGDNQPQHF
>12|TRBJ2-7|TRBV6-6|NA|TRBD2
TGTGCCAGCGGGAGGGGTTCCTACGAGCAGTACTTC
CASGRGSYEQYF
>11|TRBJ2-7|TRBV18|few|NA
TGTGCCAGCTCACATACCTACGAGCAGTACTTC
CASSHTYEQYF
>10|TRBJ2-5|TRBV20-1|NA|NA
TGCAGTCTAGCGCAGGAGACCCAGTACTTC
CSLAQETQYF
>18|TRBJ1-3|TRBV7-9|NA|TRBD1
TGTGCCAGCAGCCGGGACAGGAACTATGGTACCTCTGGAAACACCATATATTTT
CASSRDRNYGTSGNTIYF
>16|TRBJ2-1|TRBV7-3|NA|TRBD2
TGTGCCAGCAGCTTATCGGCTAGCGGGGGACCGACGGAGCAGTTCTTC
CASSLSASGGPTEQFF
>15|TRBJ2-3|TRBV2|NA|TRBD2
TGTGCCAGCAGCGGGACTAGCGGGGGATTAGATACGCAGTATTTT
CASSGTSGGLDTQYF
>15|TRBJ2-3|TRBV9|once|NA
TGTGCCAGCAGCCCGCGTCATTTTAGCACAGATACGCAGTATTTT
CASSPRHFSTDTQYF
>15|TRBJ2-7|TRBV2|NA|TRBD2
TGTGCCAGCAGTCTCCTTAGCGGGAGGGATCACGAGCAGTACTTC
CASSLLSGRDHEQYF
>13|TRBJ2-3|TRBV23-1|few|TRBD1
TGCGCCAGCAGGGACAGGGCCACAGATACGCAGTATTTT
CASRDRATDTQYF
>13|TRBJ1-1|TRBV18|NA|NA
TGTGCCAGCTCACCCGGCGGGGACACTGAAGCTTTCTTT
CASSPGGDTEAFF
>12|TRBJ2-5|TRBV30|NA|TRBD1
TGTGCCTGGGGCCCACAGGGGTCGACCCAGTACTTC
CAWGPQGSTQYF
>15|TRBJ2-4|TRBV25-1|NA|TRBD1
TGTGCCAGCAGTGAGGGACAGGGGGCCAAAAACATTCAGTACTTC
CASSEGQGAKNIQYF
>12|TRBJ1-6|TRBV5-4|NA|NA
TGTGCCAGCAGCTTCAATCAGGGCCCCCTCCACTTT
CASSFNQGPLHF
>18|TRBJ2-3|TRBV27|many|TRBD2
TGTGCCAGCAGCCCTTGGAGTCTAGCGGGAGATCTCACAGATACGCAGTATTTT
CASSPWSLAGDLTDTQYF
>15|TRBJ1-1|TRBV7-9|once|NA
TGTGCCAGCAGCTTAGCTGGCAGGGGGAACACTGAAGCTTTCTTT
CASSLAGRGNTEAFF
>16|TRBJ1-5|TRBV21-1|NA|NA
TGTGCCAGCCTCAGAAAGGCCAGGTATAGCAATCAGCCCCAGCATTTT
CASLRKARYSNQPQHF
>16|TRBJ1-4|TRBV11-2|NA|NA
TGTGCCAGCAGCTTAGATGGGGGCCGGGCTTTGGGAAAACTGTTTTTT
CASSLDGGRALGKLFF
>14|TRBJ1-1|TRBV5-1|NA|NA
TGCGCCAGCAGCTTGGTCGGACAGAACACTGAAGCTTTCTTT
CASSLVGQNTEAFF
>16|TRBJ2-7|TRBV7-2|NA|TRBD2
TGTGCCAGCAGCTTAGTAGGGACTAGCGGTTCCTACGAGCAGTACTTC
CASSLVGTSGSYEQYF
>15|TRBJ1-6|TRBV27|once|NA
TGTGCCAGCAGTTTGCGGAGGCAGGATAATTCACCCCTCCACTTT
CASSLRRQDNSPLHF
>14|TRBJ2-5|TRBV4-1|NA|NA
TGCGCCAGCAGCCGTCGGGAGTGGGAAGAGACCCAGTACTTC
CASSRREWEETQYF
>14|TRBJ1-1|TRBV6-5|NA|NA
TGTGCCAGCAGTTACTCGATGGGGAGCACTGAAGCTTTCTTT
CASSYSMGSTEAFF
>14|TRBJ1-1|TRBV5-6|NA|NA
TGTGCCAGCAGCTTGGAAGGGGTGGGGACTGAAGCTTTCTTT
CASSLEGVGTEAFF
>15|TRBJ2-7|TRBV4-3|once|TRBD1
TGCGCCAGCAGCCAGGAAAGGGACAGGGGTTACGAGCAGTACTTC
CASSQERDRGYEQYF
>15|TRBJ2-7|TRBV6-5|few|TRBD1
TGTGCCAGCAGTTACGGACAGGGGAGACTATACGAGCAGTACTTC
CASSYGQGRLYEQYF